The T cell receptor (beta chain) described here comes from a study of cytomegalovirus exposure and HLA in healthy donors. Overall study results and limits: The study flagged some 170 TCR beta chains as cytomegalovirus-associated.

Germline V CDR1 and CDR2: SGHVS, FNYEAQ. The CDR3 runs 15 residues. V was shortened by 7 bases and J by 1 base, with 16 bases between the two germline ends. Generated by immunoSEQ multiplex PCR, the TCRdb table keeps only in-frame clones and is missing some. The table includes some 83,000 clones, approximately 95% detected once. Turning to this clone: What it binds is not known.

The rearrangement joins TRBV7-6 to TRBJ2-5; a weak D match, TRBD2 (5 bases). This TCR derives from a young woman in good health and CMV-seropositive. The material sequenced was PBMCs. CDR3 in DNA: TGTGCCAGCAAAAAGGGTACTGGGAGCCAAGAGACCCAGTACTTC. Translated, it gives CASKKGTGSQETQYF.